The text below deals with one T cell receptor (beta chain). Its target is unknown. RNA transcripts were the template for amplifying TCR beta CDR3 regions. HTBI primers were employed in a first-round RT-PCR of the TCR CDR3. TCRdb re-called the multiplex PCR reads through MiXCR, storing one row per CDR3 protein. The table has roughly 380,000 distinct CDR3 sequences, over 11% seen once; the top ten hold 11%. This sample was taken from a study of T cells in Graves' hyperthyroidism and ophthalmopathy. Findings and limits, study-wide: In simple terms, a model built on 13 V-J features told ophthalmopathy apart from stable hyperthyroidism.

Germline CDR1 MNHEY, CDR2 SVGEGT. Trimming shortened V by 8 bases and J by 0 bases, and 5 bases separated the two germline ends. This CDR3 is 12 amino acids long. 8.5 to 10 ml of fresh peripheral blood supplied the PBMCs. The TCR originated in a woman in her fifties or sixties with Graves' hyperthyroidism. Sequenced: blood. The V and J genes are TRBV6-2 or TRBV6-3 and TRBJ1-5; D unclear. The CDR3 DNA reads TGTGCCAGCGATTATAGCAATCAGCCCCAGCATTTT. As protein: CASDYSNQPQHF.